This T cell receptor beta chain came from a study of CD8 T cells in Susac syndrome. Random hexamers were used to reverse transcribe the RNA input (roughly 0.5 to 1 ug). Amplification of TCR beta CDR3 across 54 Vbeta and 13 Jbeta was performed with immunoSEQ multiplex PCR. TCRdb called the immunoSEQ multiplex PCR reads again in MiXCR, with one record for every CDR3 protein. The sample holds hundreds of thousands of distinct CDR3 sequences; more than 80% are singletons and the top ten take 0.12%. CDR1 is MNHEY, CDR2 SMNVEV, per germline (reference sequence). V was trimmed by 5 bases and J by 0 bases, leaving 24 bases between them. The CDR3 is made up of 19 amino acids. While CD8+ and CD4+ T cells were isolated negatively, TEMRA cells were enriched by FACS.

This TCR was sampled from a human donor with multiple sclerosis. The sequencing input was CD8+ T cells from PBMCs. The chain joins TRBV27 to TRBJ2-3; tentative D call: TRBD1 (8 bases). The CDR3 nucleotides read TGTGCCAGCAGTCCCCACCCCGGACAGGGAGGGAAGAGCACAGATACGCAGTATTTT. Its translation is CASSPHPGQGGKSTDTQYF.